The clone carrying this TCR beta chain showed up just once. Its specificity is not known. This entry comes from a study of shared clonotypes between healthy human individuals. Per the study methods: Owing to the provision of junction-only sequences devoid of quality scores by immunoSEQ, filtering differed. Using immunoSEQ multiplex PCR, the repertoire was profiled, and TCRdb retains in-frame clones only, with some absent. V, J and clone size are taken as reported in that table, and D and trimming were inferred from the DNA itself. The sample has a few million clones, over 90% seen once; the top ten hold 0.35% to 0.45%. General study points: Clonotypes which were not shared had lower generation probabilities than clonotypes that all four donors shared. As a rule, naive subsets had a larger estimated richness than memory subsets.

Memory CD4+ cells were the fraction left after CD45RA+ naive selection. What was sequenced was naive CD4+ T cells from PBMCs. Subset given: CD45RA+ positively selected. The TCR sequence derives from a man younger than 35 in good health. Some clones in this sample may be carry-over from other donors' samples.

As DNA, the CDR3 is TGCGCCAGCAGCCGAGTTTCTGACAGGGGAATGAACACTGAAGCTTTCTTT. Translated, it gives CASSRVSDRGMNTEAFF. The chain employs TRBV10-2 and TRBJ1-1; 8 bases are a match to TRBD1. CDR3 size: 17 residues. The J segment lost 0 bases and the V segment lost 6 bases, leaving 12 bases of the junction unmatched. CDR1 WSHSY and CDR2 SAAADI come from the germline V gene.